This T cell receptor beta chain was profiled in a study of early T cells in non-severe SARS-CoV-2 infection. Via MiXCR, TCRdb re-called the 5' RACE reads, giving one row per CDR3 protein. The table shows some 49,000 distinct CDR3 sequences, with around 8% occurring only once. Per germline, CDR1 SGHAT and CDR2 FQNNGV. After removal of 8 bases from V and 7 bases from J, the junction contained 2 bases not matched to a gene. The CDR3 spans 12 residues. This clonotype has only a few counts. This sequence joins TRBV11-2 and TRBJ2-1; 10 bases fit TRBD2. Input material: whole blood. The sequence was obtained from an adult who was a healthcare worker with PCR-confirmed SARS-CoV-2 infection or an uninfected control (not recorded which). In DNA, the CDR3 is TGTGCCAGCCGGGGACTAGCGAATGAGCAGTTCTTC. Translated, it gives CASRGLANEQFF. Combining the CDR3 with reference TRBV11-2 and TRBJ2-1 gives the whole variable domain EAGVAQSPRYKIIEKRQSVAFWCNPISGHATLYWYQQILGQGPKLLIQFQNNGVVDDSQLPKDRFSAERLKGVDSTLKIQPAKLEDSAVYLCASRGLANEQFFGPGTRLTVL.